This TCR beta chain was obtained from a study of cytomegalovirus exposure and HLA in healthy donors. Study findings and constraints: In a later analysis, at a false discovery rate of 0.05, over 15,000 TCR beta sequences matched HLA alleles. Most of the CMV-associated TCR beta chains (in a later analysis) appeared to be HLA-restricted.

Note on this clone: Its specificity is unknown. One end of the junction varies from germline; a read error may be responsible.

It was with 60 Vbeta and 13 Jbeta primers that the PCR ran. TCRdb's table, derived via immunoSEQ multiplex PCR, lists solely in-frame clones and lacks some. The data hold some 120,000 clones, with around 78% observed a single time. Germline CDR1 is SGHAT and CDR2 is FQNNGV. The CDR3 consists of 14 residues. The sequencing input was PBMCs. This chain joins TRBV11-2 and TRBJ2-1; D may be TRBD1 or TRBD2 (6 bases each). The receptor was isolated from a man younger than 35 in good health and CMV-seropositive. CDR3 sequence: CASSLEGGWDEQFF. DNA for the CDR3: TGTGCCAGCAGCCTAGAGGGGGGATGGGATGAGCAGTTCTTC.